The 2 T cell receptor beta chains listed next were all sequenced from one sample in a study of cytomegalovirus exposure and HLA in healthy donors. PCR involved 60 Vbeta and 13 Jbeta primers. Only in-frame clones appear in the TCRdb table, and some are missing; sequencing was by immunoSEQ multiplex PCR. This table has around 62,000 clones, roughly 80% appearing once. Source material: PBMCs. The receptor set was obtained from a young woman in good health and CMV-seronegative.

CDR3 bases: TGTGCCAGCAGTATAGACAGGGGGCACGTCGACGAGCAGTACTTC. Translated: CASSIDRGHVDEQYF. The rearrangement joins TRBV28 to TRBJ2-7; 10 bases line up with TRBD1. The CDR3 contains 15 residues. Germline CDR1 reads MDHEN; CDR2 reads SYDVKM. After removal of 5 bases from V and 5 bases from J, the junction contained 9 bases not matched to a gene.

The CDR3 is CASSQEASNNHEQYF. CDR3 DNA sequence: TGCGCCAGCAGCCAAGAGGCTAGCAATAACCACGAGCAGTACTTC. The chain uses TRBV4-3 and TRBJ2-7, with a weak D call TRBD2 (5 bases). Trimming removed 0 bases at V and 5 bases at J, with 14 bases between. CDR1 and CDR2 (germline): LGHNA, YSLEER. The CDR3 is made up of 15 amino acids.